This T cell receptor (beta chain) was recorded in a study of T cells in Graves' hyperthyroidism and ophthalmopathy. Germline CDR1 and CDR2: MNHEY and SVGEGT. Trimming at V came to 4 bases and at J to 4 bases, leaving 13 bases not matched to a gene. CDR3 length equals 16 residues. This clonotype has a count of ten or more. The TCR beta CDR3 regions underwent amplification using RNA transcripts as the source. During a first-round RT-PCR of the TCR CDR3, the HTBI primer set was used. One entry per CDR3 protein results from TCRdb running MiXCR on the multiplex PCR reads. The table lists over 300,000 distinct CDR3 sequences, 11% to 15% of them singletons. Patients counted as stable if ophthalmopathy did not develop within 18 months. Diagnosis relied on clinical symptoms, serum thyroxine and TRAb, thyroid ultrasound and orbital computed tomography.

This receptor was obtained from a woman aged 60-75 years with Graves' hyperthyroidism. The chain employs TRBV6-2 or TRBV6-3 and TRBJ2-7; TRBD2 agrees at 7 bases. Sequenced: blood. The CDR3 nucleotides read TGTGCCAGCAGTTCCTCCAGCTGGGCGGGAGATTACGAGCAGTACTTC. Translation: CASSSSSWAGDYEQYF.